The 9 T cell receptor beta chains reported below all come from one sample, sequenced in a study of blood T cells in healthy people across ages. For the second PCR, which ran for about 7 to 11 cycles, a sample-barcoded 5' primer and a J-beta primer mix were used. MiXCR, run by TCRdb on the 5' RACE reads, gives a single entry per CDR3 protein. The sample holds hundreds of thousands of distinct CDR3 sequences, 52% seen once. Sequenced sample: blood. These receptors came from a woman of 80 years or more in good health.

Concerning this clonotype: Since a much larger clone is just one base distant, this may be a read error. The chain recombines TRBV5-1 with TRBJ2-5; D might be TRBD1 or TRBD2, each matching 7 bases. CDR3 size: 14 residues. Germline lookup yields CDR1 SGHRS and CDR2 YFSETQ. CDR3 DNA sequence: TGCGCCGGCAGCAATGATCAGGGGGGGGAGACCCAGTACTTC. The encoded protein is CAGSNDQGGETQYF.

Here the CDR3 DNA reads TGCGCCAGCAGCTTGGCCTGGGTCAGCGACACAGATACGCAGTATTTT. It is translated as CASSLAWVSDTDTQYF. The chain uses TRBV5-1 and TRBJ2-3; D not resolved. V was clipped by 0 bases and J by 2 bases, with 13 bases between them. This CDR3 comprises 16 residues. Germline CDR1 reads SGHRS; CDR2 reads YFSETQ.

This clonotype has at least ten counts. The CDR3 nucleotides read TGTGCCAGCAGCTTGACAGGGGCCAATGAGCAGTTCTTC. Protein product: CASSLTGANEQFF. The V call is TRBV7-9, the J call TRBJ2-1, with 8 bases identical to TRBD1. The CDR3 extends over 13 amino acids. Germline values: CDR1 SEHNR, CDR2 FQNEAQ (reference sequence). V was pared by 3 bases and J by 6 bases, with 1 base of the junction left unmatched.

This clonotype was found a few times. CDR3 DNA: TGTGCCAGCAGTGGGGGGACTGAAGCTTTCTTT. Its protein is CASSGGTEAFF. This chain joins TRBV6-5 and TRBJ1-1, with TRBD1 as a possible D gene (5 bases). Trimming stripped 5 bases from V and 5 bases from J, with 6 bases between. Per the germline V gene, CDR1 is MNHEY and CDR2 is SVGAGI. The CDR3 consists of 11 residues.

In regard to this clonotype: This may arise from a read error, as a much more abundant clone is one base away. This sequence joins TRBV7-2 and TRBJ2-6, with D perhaps TRBD1 or TRBD2 (6 bases each). The CDR3 is 17 amino acids. Germline V lookup: CDR1 SGHTA, CDR2 FQGNSA. The CDR3 bases are TGTGTCAGCAGACCCGCGGGACACCTCTCTGGGGCCAACGTCCTGACTTTC. It yields the protein CVSRPAGHLSGANVLTF.

The chain employs TRBV29-1 and TRBJ2-3; tentative D call: TRBD2 (6 bases). Germline CDR1 and CDR2: SQVTM and ANQGSEA. The CDR3 runs to 14 residues. Trimming stripped 3 bases from V and 0 bases from J, with 10 bases between. The CDR3 nucleotides are TGCAGCGTTGAGGCGGGGACTAGCACAGATACGCAGTATTTT. Its protein product is CSVEAGTSTDTQYF.

The V call is TRBV20-1, the J call TRBJ2-1; D is undetermined. This CDR3 spans 13 amino acids. In germline, CDR1 is DFQATT, CDR2 SNEGSKA (reference sequence). The V gene lost 3 bases and the J gene lost 9 bases, with 15 bases spanning the gap. CDR3: CSARAIGSTEQFF. CDR3 DNA sequence: TGCAGTGCTAGGGCTATAGGGTCAACTGAGCAGTTCTTC.

In its sample, this clonotype was seen a few times. The rearrangement links TRBV28 to TRBJ2-3; the D gene is possibly TRBD1 (5 bases). Trimming cost V 3 bases and J 3 bases, with 16 bases left between them. CDR3 length: 16 amino acids. Germline CDR1 is MDHEN and CDR2 is SYDVKM. CDR3 region: CASSFTVAKGTDTQYF. CDR3 bases: TGTGCCAGCAGTTTCACAGTGGCAAAGGGGACAGATACGCAGTATTTT.

Written as DNA, the CDR3 is TGCGCCAGCAACCCGGAGGGAACTTTGAACACTGAAGCTTTCTTT. As protein: CASNPEGTLNTEAFF. The chain uses TRBV5-1 and TRBJ1-1, with D unresolved. Germline lookup yields CDR1 SGHRS and CDR2 YFSETQ. Between the trimmed V and J ends, which lost 6 bases and 0 bases, there was a span of 15 bases. CDR3 length: 15 amino acids.